These 30 T cell receptor beta chains were sequenced from one sample in a study of identifying expanded T cells in peripheral blood. The data were produced by immunoSEQ multiplex PCR, yet TCRdb's version contains in-frame clones alone and is incomplete. The sample consists of over 85,000 clones, around 88% of them appearing once. Sequenced: blood. All receptors derive from a person aged 18 to 75 in good health.

In its sample, this clone was seen a few times. The J gene is TRBJ1-2, the V gene TRBV28; 8 bases match TRBD1. The CDR3 runs 16 residues. CDR1 and CDR2 from the germline V gene are MDHEN and SYDVKM. The junction had 11 bases not matched to a gene; V was cut back by 6 bases and J by 2 bases. Here the CDR3 reads CASRDDRGRGNYGYTF. DNA of the CDR3: TGTGCCAGCAGAGACGACAGGGGTCGGGGAAACTATGGCTACACCTTC.

The rearrangement uses TRBV6-4 and TRBJ2-1; D is ambiguous. The CDR3 is 11 residues long. V dropped 2 bases and J dropped 5 bases, with 1 base sitting between them. Germline CDR1 and CDR2: MRHNA and SNTAGT. The CDR3 here is CASSDDNEQFF. The DNA for the CDR3 is TGTGCCAGCAGTGACGACAATGAGCAGTTCTTC.

The CDR3 bases are TGTGCTAGTGGCCTCCGGGGGGACGCTTTGCAGTATTTT. This codes for CASGLRGDALQYF. The genes are TRBV12-5 and TRBJ2-3; 7 bases line up with TRBD2. The germline V gene has CDR1 LGHNT and CDR2 FRNRAP. The CDR3 extends over 13 amino acids. Trimming took 6 bases from V and 11 from J; bases not matched to a gene: 11.

The chain recombines TRBV9 with TRBJ2-3; D unclear. CDR3 length equals 15 residues. Per the germline V gene, CDR1 is SGDLS and CDR2 is YYNGEE. V was trimmed by 0 bases and J by 0 bases, leaving 8 bases between them. CDR3 sequence: CASSVGMASTDTQYF. CDR3 DNA: TGTGCCAGCAGCGTAGGTATGGCTAGCACAGATACGCAGTATTTT.

This clone was detected only once. This chain links TRBV4-2 with TRBJ1-1, with D possibly matching TRBD1 (5 bases). This CDR3 contains 16 residues. The V end lost 0 bases, the J end lost 1 base, and 12 bases lay between the germline ends. Looked up from germline, CDR1 is LGHNA and CDR2 is YNFKEQ. CDR3 nucleotide sequence: TGTGCCAGCAGCCAAGATTGGGGCGGACGGAACACTGAAGCTTTCTTT. This sequence encodes CASSQDWGGRNTEAFF.

The chain employs TRBV4-1 and TRBJ1-3; D is ambiguous. CDR1 is MGHRA, CDR2 YSYEKL, per germline. V lost 0 bases and J lost 0, with 9 bases in between. This CDR3 region has 16 residues. This CDR3 reads CASSQDWSNSGNTIYF. The CDR3 bases are TGCGCCAGCAGCCAAGATTGGAGCAACTCTGGAAACACCATATATTTT.

This clone was seen only a few times. The chain employs TRBV4-3 and TRBJ1-1; D unresolved. Germline CDR1 reads LGHNA; CDR2 reads YSLEER. The CDR3 contains 14 residues. The V and J ends lost 0 bases and 3 bases respectively, with 8 bases between them. CDR3 region: CASSQERFYTEAFF. The CDR3 coding sequence is TGCGCCAGCAGCCAAGAACGGTTCTACACTGAAGCTTTCTTT.

The chain combines TRBV5-4 with TRBJ1-2; weak D call: TRBD1 (5 bases). The ends were cut back, 0 bases at V and 8 bases at J, with 14 bases in the middle. Germline CDR1 reads SGHNT; CDR2 reads YYREEE (reference sequence). The CDR3 runs to 14 residues. The CDR3 bases are TGTGCCAGCAGCTTGGTCGAGGGGACGGAAGGCTACACCTTC. This sequence encodes CASSLVEGTEGYTF.

This chain links TRBV5-4 with TRBJ2-7; 8 bases match TRBD1. CDR3 length equals 17 residues. V shed 4 bases, J shed 0 bases, and the junction held 12 bases outside the gene matches. Germline-derived CDR1 and CDR2 are SGHNT and YYREEE (reference sequence). The CDR3 DNA is TGTGCCAGCAGCCCCATACTACAGGGGGGCAGCTCCTACGAGCAGTACTTC. It yields the protein CASSPILQGGSSYEQYF.

The rearrangement joins TRBV13 to TRBJ1-1, with D possibly being TRBD1 (6 bases). From germline, CDR1 is PRHDT and CDR2 FYEKMQ (reference sequence). The CDR3 has 11 residues. V lost 9 bases and J lost 7, with 12 bases in between. In DNA, the CDR3 is TGTGCCAGTGCGGGACACCTTGAAGCTTTCTTT. Translated: CASAGHLEAFF.

CDR3 DNA sequence: TGTGCCAGCAGTGGGCACACTCTAGAAGCTTTCTTT. Its protein is CASSGHTLEAFF. This chain connects TRBV25-1 to TRBJ1-1; no reliable D call. Germline V gene sequence: CDR1 MGHDK, CDR2 SYGVNS. CDR3 length: 12 amino acids. V lost 4 bases, J lost 8 bases, and 11 bases lay in between.

The V call is TRBV13, the J call TRBJ2-3, with 8 bases aligning to TRBD2. The CDR3 contains 15 residues. Germline CDR1 and CDR2: PRHDT and FYEKMQ (reference sequence). The ends lost 8 bases at V and 1 base at J; junction bases unmatched: 8. The CDR3 protein is CASHFRGGGTDTQYF. The CDR3 region has the DNA TGTGCCAGCCATTTTCGGGGGGGAGGCACAGATACGCAGTATTTT.

This chain uses TRBV2 with TRBJ1-1; weak D call: TRBD1 (5 bases). V lost 6 bases and J lost 1, with 12 bases in between. Germline-derived CDR1 and CDR2 are SNHLY and FYNNEI. The CDR3 covers 14 residues. CDR3 region: CASRRDGANTEAFF. Written as DNA, the CDR3 is TGTGCCAGCAGGAGAGACGGGGCGAACACTGAAGCTTTCTTT.

This chain joins TRBV2 and TRBJ2-2; TRBD2 agrees at 16 bases. CDR1 and CDR2 from the germline V gene are SNHLY and FYNNEI. With V trimmed by 2 bases and J by 0 bases, 3 bases remained unmatched. The CDR3 covers 19 residues. CDR3 region: CASSETGLAGGSNTGELFF. CDR3 DNA sequence: TGTGCCAGCAGTGAAACGGGACTAGCGGGAGGGTCGAACACCGGGGAGCTGTTTTTT.

The genes are TRBV27 and TRBJ1-2; D is possibly TRBD1 (6 bases). V shed 4 bases and J shed 4 bases, with 10 bases lying between them. Germline CDR1 is MNHEY and CDR2 is SMNVEV (reference sequence). CDR3 length: 13 residues. The CDR3 DNA reads as TGTGCCAGCAGTTCGACAGGTGCCTATGGCTACACCTTC. It translates to CASSSTGAYGYTF.

V gene TRBV7-3 combines with J gene TRBJ1-1, with a weak D call TRBD1 (6 bases). Germline loops: CDR1 SGHTA, CDR2 FQGTGA. The CDR3 contains 13 residues. The V end lost 6 bases, the J end lost 4 bases, and 12 bases lay between the germline ends. CDR3 sequence reads: CASSIQGVTEAFF. The DNA of the CDR3 is TGTGCCAGCAGTATACAGGGTGTCACTGAAGCTTTCTTT.

The genes are TRBV10-3 and TRBJ2-1, with a weak D call TRBD2 (5 bases). The V gene's germline CDR1 is ENHRY and CDR2 SYGVKD. Trimming took off 3 bases at V and 3 bases at J, with 12 bases between the two ends. The CDR3 spans 15 residues. Written as DNA, the CDR3 is TGTGCCATCAGTGATCCGCGGGTAGACTACAATGAGCAGTTCTTC. This encodes CAISDPRVDYNEQFF.

The table lists this clone with a count of one. The rearrangement joins TRBV7-2 to TRBJ2-7, with 7 nucleotides matching TRBD2. This CDR3 has 14 amino acids. Trimming at V came to 1 base and at J to 6 bases, leaving 6 bases not matched to a gene. Germline CDR1 is SGHTA and CDR2 is FQGNSA. The CDR3 spells CASSLESGRVEQYF. CDR3 sequence (DNA): TGTGCCAGCAGCTTAGAATCAGGGAGGGTCGAGCAGTACTTC.

V and J are TRBV13 and TRBJ2-7; D is perhaps TRBD1 or TRBD2 (5 bases each). CDR1 is PRHDT and CDR2 is FYEKMQ in the germline V gene (reference sequence). Trimming pared 7 bases from V and 6 bases from J, leaving 13 bases between. The CDR3 spans 12 residues. The CDR3 is CASTGTPGEQYF. Written as DNA, the CDR3 is TGTGCCAGCACCGGGACGCCGGGCGAGCAGTACTTC.

The chain couples TRBV2 to TRBJ1-6, with 7 bases identical to TRBD1. There are 15 residues in the CDR3. V lost 4 bases and J lost 5; bases outside the gene matches: 5. CDR1 is SNHLY and CDR2 is FYNNEI in the germline V gene. CDR3 sequence: CASSVLGQDNSPLHF. The CDR3 bases are TGTGCCAGCAGTGTGCTTGGACAGGATAATTCACCCCTCCACTTT.

V usage is TRBV7-2 and J usage is TRBJ2-3, with D tentatively TRBD1 (5 bases). CDR3 size: 15 residues. V was cut by 5 bases and J by 0 bases, with 12 bases left in between. The V gene's germline CDR1 is SGHTA and CDR2 FQGNSA. Here the CDR3 DNA reads TGTGCCAGCAGCCCAGAAGGGGCGAGCACAGATACGCAGTATTTT. It yields the protein CASSPEGASTDTQYF.

DNA of the CDR3: TGTGCCAGCATGTTAGGGACCCAGTACTTC. Amino acid sequence: CASMLGTQYF. J is TRBJ2-5 and V is TRBV2; no reliable D call. The CDR3 is 10 amino acids. Trimming stripped 7 bases from V and 7 bases from J, with 7 bases between. CDR1 and CDR2 (germline): SNHLY, FYNNEI.

The rearrangement joins TRBV28 to TRBJ1-1; maybe TRBD1 (5 bases). The germline V and J ends were trimmed by 5 bases and 4 bases, with 11 bases remaining between them. This CDR3 contains 13 residues. Germline V gene sequence: CDR1 MDHEN, CDR2 SYDVKM. CDR3 residues: CASSPGDGTEAFF. The CDR3 nucleotides read TGTGCCAGCAGTCCGGGGGATGGCACTGAAGCTTTCTTT.

The count of this clone is one. The V call is TRBV2, the J call TRBJ1-3; D is unresolved. The CDR3 loop spans 15 amino acids. Trimming took off 7 bases at V and 4 bases at J, with 17 bases between the two ends. The germline V gene has CDR1 SNHLY and CDR2 FYNNEI. The CDR3 reads CASTQQGSGGNTIYF. CDR3 bases: TGTGCCAGCACCCAGCAAGGGAGCGGCGGAAACACCATATATTTT.

This clone has a single count. V and J are TRBV14 and TRBJ2-1; perhaps TRBD2 as D (6 bases). The germline gives CDR1 SGHDN, CDR2 FVKESK. V shed 1 base and J shed 5 bases, with 12 bases lying between them. The CDR3 covers 15 residues. The CDR3: CASSQGGGVNNEQFF. DNA for the CDR3: TGTGCCAGCAGCCAAGGGGGCGGGGTGAACAATGAGCAGTTCTTC.

The chain uses TRBV11-2 and TRBJ1-1; weak D call: TRBD1 (5 bases). Between the trimmed V and J ends, which lost 1 base and 3 bases, there was a span of 12 bases. CDR3 length equals 15 residues. CDR1 SGHAT and CDR2 FQNNGV come from the germline V gene. Here the CDR3 reads CASSLGVGLDTEAFF. In DNA form, the CDR3 reads TGTGCCAGCAGCTTAGGTGTGGGGCTGGACACTGAAGCTTTCTTT.

This clone has only one observation. This chain joins TRBV9 and TRBJ2-5, with 13 nucleotides matching TRBD2. The ends lost 3 bases at V and 4 bases at J; junction bases unmatched: 9. Germline values: CDR1 SGDLS, CDR2 YYNGEE. The CDR3 has 17 residues. CDR3 region: CASSETSGRWGGETQYF. CDR3 coding DNA: TGTGCCAGCAGCGAGACTAGCGGGAGGTGGGGCGGAGAGACCCAGTACTTC.

The CDR3 bases are TGTGCCAGCAGTGAAGCCGGCGGGGGCGGCTATGGCTACACCTTC. Translating gives CASSEAGGGGYGYTF. The rearrangement joins TRBV2 to TRBJ1-2, with D maybe TRBD1 (6 bases). This CDR3 is 15 amino acids long. The germline CDR1 and CDR2 sequences are SNHLY and FYNNEI. The V end was cut by 0 bases, the J end by 4 bases, with 12 bases between.

This sequence joins TRBV7-8 and TRBJ1-2; D gene ambiguous. Germline CDR1 SGHVS, CDR2 FQNEAQ. This CDR3 spans 13 amino acids. V dropped 1 base and J dropped 3 bases, with 6 bases sitting between them. In nucleotides, the CDR3 is TGTGCCAGCAGCTTAGACTCGGACTATGGCTACACCTTC. Protein sequence: CASSLDSDYGYTF.

The DNA for the CDR3 is TGTGCCAGCGCCCCCGGGACAGGGGACGAGCAGTACTTC. It encodes CASAPGTGDEQYF. The chain joins TRBV6-1 to TRBJ2-7, with 10 bases that match TRBD1. The CDR3 extends over 13 amino acids. V shed 8 bases, J shed 5 bases, and the junction held 6 bases outside the gene matches. CDR1 and CDR2 from the germline V gene are MNHNS and SASEGT.